This TCR beta chain was obtained from a study of T cell responses to AZD1222 COVID-19 vaccine. Second-dose recipients at about 4 or about 12 weeks were treated as one pooled group. The CDR3 runs 15 residues. V lost 6 bases and J lost 4, with 13 bases in between. CDR1 and CDR2 from the germline V gene are LGHDT and YNNKEL (reference sequence). Measured with immunoSEQ multiplex PCR; TCRdb has only the in-frame clones, and not every one. The top ten clones hold roughly 2% of a sample with about 180,000 clones, 80% to 95% of them seen once. The source of this sequence is an adult who received the AZD1222 COVID-19 vaccine. This chain links TRBV3-1 (or the pseudogene TRBV3-2) with TRBJ2-6; no definite D call. The sequencing used peripheral blood, collected 28 days after the second AZD1222 dose. The CDR3 protein is CASSSQPVGANVLTF. DNA for the CDR3: TGTGCCAGCAGTTCTCAACCCGTCGGGGCCAACGTCCTGACTTTC.